These 24 T cell receptor beta chains share one sample of origin, sequenced in a study of blood T cell repertoires in COVID-19. This table comes from immunoSEQ multiplex PCR, and its TCRdb copy is limited to in-frame clones, with some not included. This table has about 160,000 clones, roughly 82% appearing once. Sequencing was done on a sample of peripheral blood. The receptors were gathered from a man aged 70 or older with acute or convalescent COVID-19.

Worth noting for this clone: Its ends do not fully match the called genes, so a read error is possible. This chain uses TRBV6-5 with TRBJ1-6; D gene uncertain. This CDR3 comprises 12 residues. The germline gives CDR1 MNHEY, CDR2 SVGAGI. CDR3: CASSFQDSALHF. In DNA, the CDR3 is TGTGCCAGCAGTTTTCAGGATTCAGCCCTCCACTTT.

The J gene is TRBJ2-2, the V gene TRBV20-1; D possibly corresponds to TRBD2 (5 bases). CDR3 length: 12 residues. V was pared by 3 bases and J by 5 bases, with 7 bases between. Looked up from germline, CDR1 is DFQATT and CDR2 is SNEGSKA (reference sequence). CDR3: CSASQRTGELFF. CDR3 DNA sequence: TGCAGTGCTAGTCAGCGGACCGGGGAGCTGTTTTTT.

As DNA, the CDR3 is TGTGCCAGCAGCGTAGGAGTGGGGGTTAGCGGGACCCTGAGCACAGATACGCAGTATTTT. Its protein is CASSVGVGVSGTLSTDTQYF. This rearrangement joins TRBV9 to TRBJ2-3; 8 nucleotides align to TRBD2. Germline-derived CDR1 and CDR2 are SGDLS and YYNGEE. CDR3 length: 20 amino acids. Losses at the gene ends were 0 bases for V and 0 bases for J; bases not matched to a gene: 15.

The CDR3 bases are TGTGCCAGCACTATGGGCGGGACAGCAAGCAATCAGCCCCAGCATTTT. Translating it yields CASTMGGTASNQPQHF. The chain links TRBV6-6 to TRBJ1-5; TRBD1 matches 7 bases. The germline V gene encodes CDR1 MNHNY and CDR2 SVGAGI (reference sequence). J was trimmed by 1 base and V by 7 bases; bases with no gene match: 10. The CDR3 runs 16 residues.

The J gene is TRBJ2-3, the V gene TRBV5-8; 12 bases fit TRBD2. The V gene end was trimmed by 0 bases and the J gene end by 6 bases; junction bases not matched to a gene: 2. Germline CDR1 is SGHTS and CDR2 is YDEGEE. The CDR3 extends over 15 amino acids. In DNA form, the CDR3 reads TGTGCCAGCAGCTTGGGACTAGCGGGAGAGGATACGCAGTATTTT. It codes for CASSLGLAGEDTQYF.

The genes are TRBV27 and TRBJ1-2, with a tentative D call TRBD1 (5 bases). The CDR3 runs to 14 residues. Germline CDR1 and CDR2: MNHEY and SMNVEV (reference sequence). V was cut by 6 bases and J by 1 base, with 12 bases left in between. The CDR3 reads CASRVTGYNYGYTF. The CDR3, as DNA: TGTGCCAGCAGGGTTACAGGATATAACTATGGCTACACCTTC.

The gene calls are TRBV5-1 and TRBJ1-2; 8 bases are a match to TRBD1. The CDR3 runs to 14 residues. Per the germline V gene, CDR1 is SGHRS and CDR2 is YFSETQ. Trimming took 4 bases from V and 7 from J; bases not matched to a gene: 9. The CDR3 here is CASSTGQGGLGYTF. The CDR3 DNA reads as TGCGCCAGCAGCACCGGACAGGGAGGGCTTGGCTACACCTTC.

The chain links TRBV9 to TRBJ1-5; 10 positions agree with TRBD1. J gave up 1 base and V 0 bases, and 19 bases lay outside the gene matches. CDR3 length: 22 residues. Germline CDR1 reads SGDLS; CDR2 reads YYNGEE. CDR3 DNA sequence: TGTGCCAGCAGCGTAGCTTCCCCCGGGACAGGGGATTCCTACCGAAGCAATCAGCCCCAGCATTTT. Protein product: CASSVASPGTGDSYRSNQPQHF.

The chain employs TRBV28 and TRBJ1-2; D call uncertain. This CDR3 has 11 amino acids. The ends were cut back, 2 bases at V and 7 bases at J, with 5 bases in the middle. Germline V gene data show CDR1 as MDHEN and CDR2 as SYDVKM. CDR3: CASSLGPGYTF. In DNA, the CDR3 is TGTGCCAGCAGTTTAGGGCCTGGCTACACCTTC.

A single count supports this clone. The same CDR3 arises from other DNA sequences in this sample as well. The chain carries TRBV19 and TRBJ2-5; D gene ambiguous. This CDR3 comprises 14 residues. Germline V lookup: CDR1 LNHDA, CDR2 SQIVND (reference sequence). V lost 3 bases and J lost 5, with 13 bases in between. CDR3 nucleotide sequence: TGTGCCAGTAGTATTACATCGGAGAAGGAGACCCAGTACTTC. It is translated as CASSITSEKETQYF.

This clone was recorded a few times. This rearrangement joins TRBV5-1 to TRBJ2-7; 9 bases agree with TRBD1. Germline V CDR1 and CDR2: SGHRS, YFSETQ. The CDR3 has 14 amino acids. V shed 6 bases, J shed 7 bases, and the junction held 11 bases outside the gene matches. DNA of the CDR3: TGCGCCAGCACCTGGGGGACAGGGTCCCAAGAGCAGTACTTC. Encoded protein: CASTWGTGSQEQYF.

This clone was found a few times. V usage is TRBV5-1 and J usage is TRBJ1-1, with TRBD1 identical over 7 bases. V shed 4 bases, J shed 3 bases, and the junction held 12 bases outside the gene matches. The CDR3 has 16 amino acids. Germline V gene sequence: CDR1 SGHRS, CDR2 YFSETQ. CDR3 sequence reads: CASSANPFTGDTEAFF. DNA of the CDR3: TGCGCCAGCAGCGCAAACCCATTCACAGGGGACACTGAAGCTTTCTTT.

The chain couples TRBV19 to TRBJ1-3; D is uncertain. From germline, CDR1 is LNHDA and CDR2 SQIVND (reference sequence). This CDR3 spans 14 amino acids. V lost 9 bases to trimming and J lost 0 bases, with 12 bases between them. The CDR3 region is CASLSFRSGNTIYF. The CDR3 DNA reads TGTGCCAGCCTATCCTTCCGCTCTGGAAACACCATATATTTT.

The CDR3, as DNA: TGTGCCAGCAGATGGGGCAACGACCGAACCGGGGAGCTGTTTTTT. It codes for CASRWGNDRTGELFF. This chain uses TRBV27 with TRBJ2-2, with D possibly TRBD1 on 5 matching bases. CDR3 length equals 15 residues. Germline-derived CDR1 and CDR2 are MNHEY and SMNVEV (reference sequence). Trimming left V 6 bases short and J 5 bases short, with 16 bases between.

The V gene is TRBV28, the J gene TRBJ2-7, with 12 bases aligning to TRBD2. Per the germline V gene, CDR1 is MDHEN and CDR2 is SYDVKM. The CDR3 loop spans 15 amino acids. V trimming: 6 bases; J trimming: 3 bases; junction bases outside the gene matches: 6. The CDR3 spells CASRSGLAGLYEQYF. CDR3 sequence (DNA): TGTGCCAGCAGATCAGGACTAGCGGGACTCTACGAGCAGTACTTC.

The J gene is TRBJ2-3, the V gene TRBV19, with D possibly TRBD2 on 7 matching bases. Germline V CDR1 and CDR2: LNHDA, SQIVND (reference sequence). Trimming took 0 bases from V and 11 from J, leaving 15 bases between them. This CDR3 has 14 residues. This CDR3 is CASSIDAGALKQYF. As DNA, the CDR3 is TGTGCCAGTAGTATAGATGCGGGGGCTTTAAAGCAGTATTTT.

This chain connects TRBV30 to TRBJ1-5; D is uncertain. This CDR3 contains 15 residues. Trimming left V 3 bases short and J 0 bases short, with 12 bases between. Germline V lookup: CDR1 GTSNPN, CDR2 SVGIG (reference sequence). CDR3 sequence: CAWSTRQNSNQPQHF. CDR3 nucleotides: TGTGCCTGGAGCACCCGCCAGAATAGCAATCAGCCCCAGCATTTT.

This clone was found once. Other nucleotide sequences from this sample produce the same CDR3. The genes are TRBV5-1 and TRBJ2-3, with D possibly TRBD1 on 6 matching bases. CDR3 length equals 15 residues. In germline, CDR1 is SGHRS, CDR2 YFSETQ. V lost 0 bases to trimming and J lost 1 base, with 9 bases between them. Here the CDR3 DNA reads TGCGCCAGCAGCTTGGAACAGGGCGGCACAGATACGCAGTATTTT. Encoded protein: CASSLEQGGTDTQYF.

The chain links TRBV10-3 to TRBJ2-7, with D perhaps TRBD2 (6 bases). Trimming shortened V by 8 bases and J by 1 base, and 12 bases separated the two germline ends. The length of the CDR3 is 13 residues. CDR1 is ENHRY, CDR2 SYGVKD, per germline. The CDR3 protein is CAIGREPSYEQYF. As DNA, the CDR3 is TGTGCCATCGGCCGGGAGCCTTCCTACGAGCAGTACTTC.

The sample holds a few counts of this clone. The gene calls are TRBV9 and TRBJ1-1; 9 bases fit TRBD1. This CDR3 has 15 amino acids. The V gene end was trimmed by 4 bases and the J gene end by 5 bases; junction bases not matched to a gene: 9. CDR1 SGDLS and CDR2 YYNGEE come from the germline V gene. CDR3 DNA sequence: TGTGCCAGCAGCCCAGGGACAGGGTCGGGGACTGAAGCTTTCTTT. Its protein product is CASSPGTGSGTEAFF.

This clone was detected only a few times. This chain uses TRBV19 with TRBJ1-1; D gene uncertain. The V gene lost 3 bases and the J gene lost 4 bases, with 9 bases spanning the gap. Germline assignment: CDR1 LNHDA and CDR2 SQIVND (reference sequence). The CDR3 is made up of 13 amino acids. CDR3 nucleotide sequence: TGTGCCAGTAGTATGTTGGTCGGCACTGAAGCTTTCTTT. This translates into CASSMLVGTEAFF.

The rearrangement links TRBV7-8 to TRBJ1-1; D is uncertain. V lost 5 bases, J lost 4 bases, and 14 bases lay in between. The CDR3 has 14 residues. Germline V gene sequence: CDR1 SGHVS, CDR2 FQNEAQ. This chain's CDR3 is CASSPWGAGTEAFF. Written as DNA, the CDR3 is TGTGCCAGCAGCCCGTGGGGTGCGGGCACTGAAGCTTTCTTT.

This clone was observed a few times. The chain carries TRBV19 and TRBJ2-7; the match to TRBD2 covers 7 bases. J gave up 0 bases and V 7 bases, and 6 bases lay outside the gene matches. Germline V gives CDR1 LNHDA, CDR2 SQIVND (reference sequence). This CDR3 has 14 amino acids. CDR3 sequence (DNA): TGTGCCAGTAAGAGCGGGGAGAGCTCCTACGAGCAGTACTTC. Its translation: CASKSGESSYEQYF.

This rearrangement joins TRBV28 to TRBJ2-3; 8 bases map to TRBD1. The CDR3 has 17 residues. Germline-derived CDR1 and CDR2 are MDHEN and SYDVKM. The J segment lost 0 bases and the V segment lost 1 base, leaving 6 bases of the junction unmatched. This CDR3 reads CASSLYGQGMSTDTQYF. CDR3 DNA sequence: TGTGCCAGCAGTTTATACGGACAGGGAATGAGCACAGATACGCAGTATTTT.